Following are 18 T cell receptor beta chains from one sample sequenced in a study of tumor-infiltrating lymphocytes in oesophageal squamous cell carcinoma. TCRdb fed the PCR reads into MiXCR, producing one record per CDR3 protein. The sample includes about 18,000 distinct CDR3 sequences, around 41% of them seen just once. The sample comprised esophageal tumor tissue. The receptor set was obtained from a male donor with esophageal squamous cell carcinoma.

Ten or more counts support this clonotype. The chain recombines TRBV7-2 with TRBJ1-3; D not certain. Trimming cost V 5 bases and J 0 bases, with 11 bases left between them. The length of the CDR3 is 15 residues. Looked up from germline, CDR1 is SGHTA and CDR2 is FQGNSA. CDR3 sequence reads: CASSPTANSGNTIYF. The CDR3 region has the DNA TGTGCCAGCAGCCCGACGGCGAACTCTGGAAACACCATATATTTT. Variable domain in full (rest from reference TRBV7-2 and TRBJ1-3): GAGVSQSPSNKVTEKGKDVELRCDPISGHTALYWYRQSLGQGLEFLIYFQGNSAPDKSGLPSDRFSAERTGGSVSTLTIQRTQQEDSAVYLCASSPTANSGNTIYFGEGSWLTVV.

This clonotype was observed once. The chain joins TRBV4-3 to TRBJ2-5; weak D call: TRBD1 (6 bases). CDR1 and CDR2 from the germline V gene are LGHNA and YSLEER. The V end lost 0 bases, the J end lost 1 base, and 15 bases lay between the germline ends. The CDR3 runs to 17 residues. CDR3 in DNA: TGCGCCAGCAGCCAAGACCCCCCCCAGGGGCTCCAAGAGACCCAGTACTTC. It yields the protein CASSQDPPQGLQETQYF.

This chain connects TRBV7-2 to TRBJ1-5; a weak D match, TRBD1 (6 bases). The V gene lost 1 base and the J gene lost 7 bases, with 14 bases spanning the gap. The CDR3 is 15 amino acids. The germline CDR1 and CDR2 sequences are SGHTA and FQGNSA. CDR3 DNA sequence: TGTGCCAGCAGCTTAGGGGGTACAGGGAGCCAGCCCCAGCATTTT. Its translation is CASSLGGTGSQPQHF.

A few counts support this clonotype. This chain connects TRBV7-6 to TRBJ2-1; 14 bases align to TRBD2. The CDR3 runs to 20 residues. In germline, CDR1 is SGHVS, CDR2 FNYEAQ. The V and J ends lost 5 bases and 0 bases, in that order; junction bases with no gene match: 12. The CDR3 DNA reads as TGTGCCAGCAGCGGGGCACCGGGACTAGCGGGAGAGCTCTCCTACAATGAGCAGTTCTTC. Residues: CASSGAPGLAGELSYNEQFF.

This clonotype was detected ten times or more. The rearrangement uses TRBV5-1 and TRBJ2-7; the match to TRBD1 covers 7 bases. CDR3 length equals 15 residues. V lost 0 bases to trimming and J lost 0 bases; unmatched junction nucleotides: 3. Germline values: CDR1 SGHRS, CDR2 YFSETQ. The CDR3 here is CASSLGTGFSYEQYF. The CDR3, as DNA: TGCGCCAGCAGCTTGGGGACAGGATTCTCCTACGAGCAGTACTTC.

This clonotype appeared a few times. This rearrangement joins TRBV7-2 to TRBJ2-1; tentative D call: TRBD2 (6 bases). Trimming took 5 bases from V and 5 from J, leaving 13 bases between them. The germline CDR1 and CDR2 sequences are SGHTA and FQGNSA. CDR3 length: 14 residues. The DNA of the CDR3 is TGTGCCAGCAGCATTGGACTACATAACAATGAGCAGTTCTTC. This gives the protein CASSIGLHNNEQFF.

CDR3 amino acids: CASRIAGVRTDTQYF. The CDR3 bases are TGCGCCAGCAGAATAGCGGGAGTGCGCACAGATACGCAGTATTTT. The chain combines TRBV5-1 with TRBJ2-3; 9 positions match TRBD2. Germline-derived CDR1 and CDR2 are SGHRS and YFSETQ. The CDR3 runs to 15 residues. The ends lost 5 bases at V and 1 base at J; junction bases unmatched: 5.

This clonotype was counted ten times or more. The rearrangement joins TRBV27 to TRBJ2-3, with 7 bases matching TRBD2. The CDR3 has 16 residues. V was clipped by 3 bases and J by 2 bases; unmatched bases: 8. Looked up from germline, CDR1 is MNHEY and CDR2 is SMNVEV (reference sequence). The CDR3 is CASSLVAGDYTDTQYF. The CDR3, as DNA: TGTGCCAGCAGTTTGGTTGCGGGAGATTACACAGATACGCAGTATTTT.

This clonotype has at least ten counts. V is TRBV6-1 and J is TRBJ1-5; D call uncertain. This CDR3 spans 15 amino acids. Germline V gene sequence: CDR1 MNHNS, CDR2 SASEGT. V lost 7 bases to trimming and J lost 0 bases, with 13 bases between them. The CDR3 sequence is CASTVTLDSNQPQHF. CDR3 DNA: TGTGCCAGCACCGTGACACTGGATAGCAATCAGCCCCAGCATTTT.

V gene TRBV7-8 combines with J gene TRBJ1-1, with 7 bases aligning to TRBD1. V lost 5 bases and J lost 3; bases outside the gene matches: 9. The CDR3 totals 15 residues. The germline gives CDR1 SGHVS, CDR2 FQNEAQ. CDR3 sequence (DNA): TGTGCCAGCAGCCATAGGGGACAGAGGGACACTGAAGCTTTCTTT. Translation gives CASSHRGQRDTEAFF.

The V gene is TRBV7-3, the J gene TRBJ2-7, with 10 bases fitting TRBD1. The J call is uncertain, as TRBJ2-5 better fits the DNA end. The CDR3 is 15 residues long. CDR1 is SGHTA and CDR2 is FQGTGA in the germline V gene. DNA for the CDR3: TGTGCCAGCAGCTTGGTGGGACAGGGGAAGGAGACCCAGTACTTC. This gives the protein CASSLVGQGKETQYF.

This clonotype was observed a few times. The rearrangement uses TRBV7-8 and TRBJ2-5; 8 positions agree with TRBD2. Germline CDR1 reads SGHVS; CDR2 reads FQNEAQ. The CDR3 contains 16 residues. Unmatched junction bases numbered 13, after V lost 5 bases and J lost 5 bases. Here the CDR3 reads CASSERTSYPTETQYF. DNA for the CDR3: TGTGCCAGCAGCGAGAGGACTAGCTACCCCACGGAGACCCAGTACTTC.

Note on this clonotype: A much larger clone lies a single base off, so this may be a read error. The J gene is TRBJ2-5, the V gene TRBV18; the match to TRBD1 covers 8 bases. The DNA end is a closer match to TRBJ2-1, so the J assignment may be wrong. This CDR3 contains 14 residues. Germline values: CDR1 KGHSH, CDR2 LQKENI. The CDR3, as DNA: TGTGCCAGCTCACCGGACAGGGTAAAAGAGACCCAGTTCTTC. Its translation is CASSPDRVKETQFF.

At least ten counts were recorded for this clonotype. The rearrangement links TRBV7-2 to TRBJ2-7; a weak D match, TRBD2 (5 bases). Trimming stripped 1 base from V and 1 base from J, with 11 bases between. The CDR3 consists of 15 residues. CDR1 is SGHTA, CDR2 FQGNSA, per germline. This CDR3 is CASSLGRERSYEQYF. Here the CDR3 DNA reads TGTGCCAGCAGCTTAGGTCGGGAACGGTCCTACGAGCAGTACTTC.

The V call is TRBV7-8, the J call TRBJ2-6; D possibly corresponds to TRBD2 (6 bases). TRBJ2-5 matches the DNA end more closely, so the J call is doubtful. Germline lookup yields CDR1 SGHVS and CDR2 FQNEAQ. The CDR3 has 17 residues. The CDR3 sequence is CASSLAVDPGGVETQYF. The DNA for the CDR3 is TGTGCCAGCAGCTTAGCGGTGGACCCCGGAGGGGTAGAGACCCAGTACTTC.

Many counts were recorded for this clonotype. This chain links TRBV4-1 with TRBJ1-1; no reliable D call. Germline CDR1 and CDR2: MGHRA and YSYEKL. This CDR3 is built from 14 residues. Trimming removed 2 bases from V and 0 bases from J, with 7 bases in between. CDR3 DNA: TGCGCCAGCAGCCAAATTTCCGTGAACACTGAAGCTTTCTTT. As protein: CASSQISVNTEAFF.

This clonotype was seen repeatedly, ten times or more. V is TRBV5-1 and J is TRBJ2-7, with D perhaps TRBD1 or TRBD2 (5 bases each). The V gene lost 3 bases and the J gene lost 3 bases, with 7 bases spanning the gap. The germline V gene has CDR1 SGHRS and CDR2 YFSETQ. This CDR3 region has 12 residues. The CDR3 loop is CASSSGRYEQYF. DNA for the CDR3: TGCGCCAGCAGCTCGGGGCGCTACGAGCAGTACTTC.

A note on this clonotype: No conserved phenylalanine or tryptophan is present at the end of the CDR3, so a read error is the likely explanation. The DNA is omitted, as the CDR3 cannot be located on it reliably, and the CDR3 follows TCRdb's listing. J is TRBJ2-1 and V is TRBV7-6; TRBD2, the table's D call, lacks a check against the DNA. The CDR3 has 15 residues if both end residues are counted. The germline V gene has CDR1 SGHVS and CDR2 FNYEAQ. The CDR3 reads CASSTEGNSPLHFGN.